Detailed here is one T cell receptor beta chain. V was clipped by 1 base and J by 3 bases, with 7 bases between them. This CDR3 contains 14 residues. Looked up from germline, CDR1 is SEHNR and CDR2 is FQNEAQ (reference sequence). The entry originates in a study of early stage breast cancer tumors. Sequenced by immunoSEQ multiplex PCR; TCRdb stores in-frame clones only, minus some. The sample has 32,000 or so clones; approximately 72% are singletons. This rearrangement joins TRBV7-9 to TRBJ1-5, with no clear D. Sequenced sample: blood. This clonotype was sampled from a person in their fifties with breast cancer. DNA of the CDR3: TGTGCCAGCAGCTTAGGGGGTGACAATCAGCCCCAGCATTTT. Encoded protein: CASSLGGDNQPQHF.